The clone carrying this T cell receptor (beta chain) occurred once. The sample belongs to a study of blood T cell repertoires in COVID-19. The wider study: The United States, Italy and Spain were the sources of the acute and convalescent COVID-19 samples.

Produced via immunoSEQ multiplex PCR; TCRdb's table is partial and in-frame only. The table lists roughly 240,000 clones, about 90% of them singletons. Ages ranged from about 18 to 89 years, with residence in fewer than 25 US areas. Participants in the exposed group had met a COVID-19 case in the 2 weeks before joining the study. V trimming: 3 bases; J trimming: 2 bases; junction bases outside the gene matches: 2. Germline V gene lookup returns CDR1 SGHRS and CDR2 YFSETQ. CDR3 length: 15 amino acids. The clonotype originates from a man aged 50-59 years who had been exposed to COVID-19. Sequenced input: PBMCs or T cells enriched from blood (not recorded which). The chain is built from TRBV5-1 and TRBJ2-1; 10 bases are a match to TRBD2. CDR3 nucleotides: TGCGCCAGCAGCTGGAGCGGGAGGGCCTACAATGAGCAGTTCTTC. Translating it yields CASSWSGRAYNEQFF.